One and the same sample provided the 22 T cell receptor beta chains below, sequenced in a study of cytomegalovirus exposure and HLA in healthy donors. Primers: 60 Vbeta forward and 13 Jbeta reverse. Assay: immunoSEQ multiplex PCR; the TCRdb copy retains only in-frame clones and omits some. The profile shows about 140,000 clones, 80% of them singletons. The sample comprised PBMCs. The receptors stem from a middle-aged man in good health and CMV-seronegative.

This chain joins TRBV28 and TRBJ1-5; TRBD1 is a possible D gene (5 bases). CDR1 and CDR2 (germline): MDHEN, SYDVKM. This CDR3 region has 16 residues. The V end was cut by 5 bases, the J end by 4 bases, with 18 bases between. DNA of the CDR3: TGTGCCAGCAGTCCCCCCCGGCAGGGTGGGAATCAGCCCCAGCATTTT. It is translated as CASSPPRQGGNQPQHF.

A few counts support this clone. This chain uses TRBV28 with TRBJ1-1; D not resolved. Trimming removed 2 bases from V and 4 bases from J, with 14 bases in between. The germline CDR1 and CDR2 sequences are MDHEN and SYDVKM. This CDR3 has 15 amino acids. CDR3 amino acids: CASSLRAVKGTEAFF. CDR3 sequence (DNA): TGTGCCAGCAGTTTACGAGCGGTGAAGGGCACTGAAGCTTTCTTT.

The genes are TRBV9 and TRBJ2-3, with 7 bases lining up with TRBD2. The CDR3 extends over 15 amino acids. The V and J ends lost 4 bases and 2 bases, in that order; junction bases with no gene match: 7. Germline assignment: CDR1 SGDLS and CDR2 YYNGEE. In DNA, the CDR3 is TGTGCCAGCAGCCCGGGACTAATTAACACAGATACGCAGTATTTT. Amino acid sequence: CASSPGLINTDTQYF. The full variable domain, its missing parts supplied by reference TRBV9 and TRBJ2-3, is DSGVTQTPKHLITATGQRVTLRCSPRSGDLSVYWYQQSLDQGLQFLIQYYNGEERAKGNILERFSAQQFPDLHSELNLSSLELGDSALYFCASSPGLINTDTQYFGPGTRLTVL.

The chain couples TRBV2 to TRBJ1-1; 9 nucleotides align to TRBD1. The trim removed 6 bases at V and 6 bases at J, leaving 5 bases unmatched. Germline-derived CDR1 and CDR2 are SNHLY and FYNNEI. The CDR3 is 13 amino acids. CDR3 protein: CASRKQGAPEAFF. The CDR3 DNA reads as TGTGCCAGCAGGAAACAGGGGGCCCCTGAAGCTTTCTTT.

The chain is built from TRBV30 and TRBJ2-1; D is uncertain. The germline V and J ends were trimmed by 6 bases and 2 bases, with 17 bases remaining between them. From germline, CDR1 is GTSNPN and CDR2 SVGIG (reference sequence). The CDR3 sequence is 15 residues long. The CDR3 spells CACYNLQAAYNEQFF. DNA for the CDR3: TGTGCCTGTTATAACCTTCAGGCCGCCTACAATGAGCAGTTCTTC.

This clone was observed a few times. V is TRBV2 and J is TRBJ2-5; TRBD2 might be the D (5 bases). In germline, CDR1 is SNHLY, CDR2 FYNNEI. Trimming shortened V by 11 bases and J by 6 bases, and 19 bases separated the two germline ends. The CDR3 loop spans 13 amino acids. The chain's CDR3 is CACAPGRGKTQYF. DNA for the CDR3: TGTGCCTGCGCACCGGGGAGAGGGAAGACCCAGTACTTC.

J is TRBJ2-7 and V is TRBV5-4, with 7 bases fitting TRBD2. V dropped 4 bases and J dropped 3; count of bases not matched to a gene: 7. CDR3 size: 14 residues. CDR1 is SGHNT, CDR2 YYREEE, per germline (reference sequence). The CDR3 is CASSAAPGGYEQYF. Written as DNA, the CDR3 is TGTGCCAGCAGCGCCGCCCCGGGGGGCTACGAGCAGTACTTC.

J is TRBJ2-5 and V is TRBV30, with 7 bases aligning to TRBD1. CDR3 length equals 13 residues. V shed 4 bases, J shed 5 bases, and the junction held 7 bases outside the gene matches. CDR1 GTSNPN and CDR2 SVGIG come from the germline V gene (reference sequence). As DNA, the CDR3 is TGTGCCTGGACCGTTTACAGGGGTGAGACCCAGTACTTC. It specifies CAWTVYRGETQYF.

CDR3 residues: CASSPSGGHPDTQYF. The CDR3 nucleotides read TGTGCCAGCAGCCCCAGCGGGGGGCACCCAGATACGCAGTATTTT. The V call is TRBV5-5, the J call TRBJ2-3; 9 bases match TRBD2. With V trimmed by 4 bases and J by 4 bases, 7 bases remained unmatched. Germline CDR1 and CDR2: SGHKS and YYEKEE (reference sequence). CDR3 length: 15 residues.

The V and J genes are TRBV5-1 and TRBJ2-7; 14 bases match TRBD2. Germline CDR1 SGHRS, CDR2 YFSETQ. The CDR3 loop spans 16 amino acids. Unmatched junction bases numbered 4, after V lost 4 bases and J lost 1 base. The CDR3 sequence is CASSRGTSGGSYEQYF. Here the CDR3 DNA reads TGCGCCAGCAGCCGCGGGACTAGCGGGGGTTCCTACGAGCAGTACTTC.

Only a few counts were recorded for this clone. The chain joins TRBV7-9 to TRBJ1-1; a possible D gene is TRBD1 (6 bases). This CDR3 is 12 amino acids long. Per the germline V gene, CDR1 is SEHNR and CDR2 is FQNEAQ (reference sequence). V lost 5 bases, J lost 4 bases, and 8 bases lay in between. The CDR3 spells CASSRGGTEAFF. For the CDR3, the DNA is TGTGCCAGCAGCAGGGGGGGCACTGAAGCTTTCTTT.

The chain joins TRBV4-2 to TRBJ2-3; 8 bases line up with TRBD2. Germline assignment: CDR1 LGHNA and CDR2 YNFKEQ. The trim removed 5 bases at V and 2 bases at J, leaving 9 bases unmatched. The CDR3 extends over 16 amino acids. CDR3 nucleotide sequence: TGTGCCAGCAGCTCACTTGCGCGGGGGGACACAGATACGCAGTATTTT. It specifies CASSSLARGDTDTQYF.

The chain employs TRBV7-9 and TRBJ1-5; perhaps TRBD1 as D (6 bases). The CDR3 runs to 18 residues. V dropped 5 bases and J dropped 1 base, with 21 bases sitting between them. Germline lookup yields CDR1 SEHNR and CDR2 FQNEAQ (reference sequence). CDR3 sequence reads: CASSKIRDAQGSNQPQHF. In DNA form, the CDR3 reads TGTGCCAGCAGCAAAATACGGGACGCCCAGGGGAGCAATCAGCCCCAGCATTTT.

The gene calls are TRBV20-1 and TRBJ1-4, with D uncertain. In germline, CDR1 is DFQATT, CDR2 SNEGSKA (reference sequence). Trimming took off 3 bases at V and 10 bases at J, with 6 bases between the two ends. This CDR3 region has 10 residues. Here the CDR3 DNA reads TGCAGTGCTAGGGGAGCAAAACTGTTTTTT. Its protein is CSARGAKLFF.

This clone was seen just once. The genes are TRBV2 and TRBJ1-4; possibly TRBD1 for D (6 bases). The length of the CDR3 is 15 residues. Looked up from germline, CDR1 is SNHLY and CDR2 is FYNNEI. V gave up 7 bases and J gave up 5 bases, with 17 bases separating them. CDR3 loop: CASNFDRLKNEKLFF. CDR3 bases: TGTGCCAGCAATTTCGACAGGCTTAAGAATGAAAAACTGTTTTTT. The full variable domain, its missing parts supplied by reference TRBV2 and TRBJ1-4, is EPEVTQTPSHQVTQMGQEVILRCVPISNHLYFYWYRQILGQKVEFLVSFYNNEISEKSEIFDDQFSVERPDGSNFTLKIRSTKLEDSAMYFCASNFDRLKNEKLFFGSGTQLSVL.

The CDR3 region has the DNA TGTGCCAGCAGGCTAGGGGGGGGTAAGTCAGATACGCAGTATTTT. Amino acid sequence: CASRLGGGKSDTQYF. The V and J genes are TRBV13 and TRBJ2-3; possibly TRBD2 for D (7 bases). The CDR3 length is 15 residues. Trimming took 6 bases from V and 4 from J, leaving 17 bases between them. Germline V gene lookup returns CDR1 PRHDT and CDR2 FYEKMQ (reference sequence).

This clone has a handful of counts. This sequence joins TRBV6-5 and TRBJ1-4; possibly TRBD1 for D (5 bases). The CDR3 runs to 14 residues. Germline loops: CDR1 MNHEY, CDR2 SVGAGI. V lost 0 bases and J 8 bases, leaving 10 bases between the germline ends. The chain's CDR3 is CASSYSGGDEKLFF. The CDR3 DNA sequence: TGTGCCAGCAGTTACTCCGGGGGGGACGAAAAACTGTTTTTT.

This clone was counted once. This chain connects TRBV5-1 to TRBJ2-5; the match to TRBD2 covers 8 bases. Germline trimming cut 4 bases from V and 1 base from J; bases unmatched to any gene: 3. This CDR3 is built from 14 residues. Germline CDR1 and CDR2: SGHRS and YFSETQ. CDR3 in amino acids: CASSPGLAQETQYF. The CDR3 region has the DNA TGCGCCAGCAGCCCAGGACTAGCCCAAGAGACCCAGTACTTC. Using reference TRBV5-1 and TRBJ2-5 for the parts outside the CDR3, the full variable domain is KAGVTQTPRYLIKTRGQQVTLSCSPISGHRSVSWYQQTPGQGLQFLFEYFSETQRNKGNFPGRFSGRQFSNSRSEMNVSTLELGDSALYLCASSPGLAQETQYFGPGTRLLVL.

J is TRBJ2-5 and V is TRBV25-1, with 9 bases fitting TRBD2. The DNA end is a closer match to TRBJ2-7, so the J assignment may be wrong. CDR1 is MGHDK and CDR2 is SYGVNS in the germline V gene. The CDR3 totals 14 residues. CDR3 bases: TGTGCCAGCATGGCTAGCGGGGCTGCCTACGAGCAGTACTTC. This translates into CASMASGAAYEQYF.

The chain employs TRBV5-1 and TRBJ2-3, with D maybe TRBD2 (6 bases). V was trimmed by 3 bases and J by 6 bases, leaving 17 bases between them. The CDR3 spans 15 residues. From germline, CDR1 is SGHRS and CDR2 YFSETQ. CDR3 DNA sequence: TGCGCCAGCAGCTCCAGGACTACCGGTAGGGATACGCAGTATTTT. It yields the protein CASSSRTTGRDTQYF.

CDR3: CASSDGQGAKQYF. The CDR3 coding sequence is TGTGCCAGCAGCGATGGACAGGGGGCAAAGCAGTACTTC. The chain couples TRBV9 to TRBJ2-7, with 11 bases fitting TRBD1. Germline V gives CDR1 SGDLS, CDR2 YYNGEE. The CDR3 runs 13 residues. J was trimmed by 8 bases and V by 3 bases; bases with no gene match: 4. Full variable domain (missing parts from reference TRBV9 and TRBJ2-7): DSGVTQTPKHLITATGQRVTLRCSPRSGDLSVYWYQQSLDQGLQFLIQYYNGEERAKGNILERFSAQQFPDLHSELNLSSLELGDSALYFCASSDGQGAKQYFGPGTRLTVT.

The chain recombines TRBV29-1 with TRBJ2-7; 11 bases match TRBD2. There are 17 residues in the CDR3. After removal of 7 bases from V and 0 bases from J, the junction contained 14 bases not matched to a gene. Germline loops: CDR1 SQVTM, CDR2 ANQGSEA. The CDR3 sequence: CSAALAGGSGSSYEQYF. The DNA of the CDR3 is TGCAGCGCTGCCCTAGCGGGGGGCTCTGGGAGCTCCTACGAGCAGTACTTC.